The clone carrying this T cell receptor (beta chain) was detected only a few times. J lost 7 bases, V lost 3 bases, and 7 bases had no gene match. The germline V gene encodes CDR1 SEHNR and CDR2 FQNEAQ (reference sequence). This CDR3 has 14 amino acids. This sample was included in a study of CD8+ T cells in alopecia areata. As for the study in general: Tofacitinib lasted 6 to 18 months, then 6 months off drug.

Following extraction, RNA underwent reverse transcription to cDNA, which served as the sequencing template. Repertoires were generated with immunoSEQ multiplex PCR, while TCRdb's copy carries only in-frame clones and drops some. The table includes several thousand clones, around 55% detected once. Individuals with alopecia areata gave both lesional scalp punch biopsies and peripheral blood for collection. The chain employs TRBV7-9 and TRBJ2-5; 8 positions agree with TRBD1. The clonotype originates from a human donor with alopecia areata. The sample was skin, taken at week 0. DNA for the CDR3: TGTGCCAGCAGCTTCGGGACAGGTGACGCGACCCAGTACTTC. This gives the protein CASSFGTGDATQYF.